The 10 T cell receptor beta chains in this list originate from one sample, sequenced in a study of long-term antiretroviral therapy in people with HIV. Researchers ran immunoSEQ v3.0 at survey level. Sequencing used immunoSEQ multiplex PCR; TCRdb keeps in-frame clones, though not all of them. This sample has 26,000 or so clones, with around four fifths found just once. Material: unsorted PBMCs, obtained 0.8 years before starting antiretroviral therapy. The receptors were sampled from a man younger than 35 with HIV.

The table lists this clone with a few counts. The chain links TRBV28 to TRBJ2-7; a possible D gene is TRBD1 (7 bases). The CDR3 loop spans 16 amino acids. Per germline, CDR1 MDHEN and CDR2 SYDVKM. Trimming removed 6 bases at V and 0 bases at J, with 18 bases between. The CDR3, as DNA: TGTGCCAGCAGCTACATCTCAGGGGGGAGCTCCTACGAGCAGTACTTC. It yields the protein CASSYISGGSSYEQYF.

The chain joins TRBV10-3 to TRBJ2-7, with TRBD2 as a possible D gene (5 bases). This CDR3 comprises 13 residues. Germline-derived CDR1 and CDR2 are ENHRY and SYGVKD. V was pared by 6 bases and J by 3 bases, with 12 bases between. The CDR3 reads CAIRERVVYEQYF. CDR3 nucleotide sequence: TGTGCCATCAGAGAGAGGGTAGTCTACGAGCAGTACTTC.

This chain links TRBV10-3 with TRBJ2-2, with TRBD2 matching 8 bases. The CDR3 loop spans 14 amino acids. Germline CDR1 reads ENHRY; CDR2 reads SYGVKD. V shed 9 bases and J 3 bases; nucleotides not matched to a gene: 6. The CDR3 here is CAITGTRDTGELFF. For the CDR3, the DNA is TGTGCCATAACCGGGACTAGAGACACCGGGGAGCTGTTTTTT.

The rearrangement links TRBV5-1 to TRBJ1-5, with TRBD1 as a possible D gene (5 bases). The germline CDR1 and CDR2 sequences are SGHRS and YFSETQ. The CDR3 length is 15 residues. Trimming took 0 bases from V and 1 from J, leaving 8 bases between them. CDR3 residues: CASSLGGPSNQPQHF. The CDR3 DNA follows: TGCGCCAGCAGCTTGGGGGGACCCAGCAATCAGCCCCAGCATTTT.

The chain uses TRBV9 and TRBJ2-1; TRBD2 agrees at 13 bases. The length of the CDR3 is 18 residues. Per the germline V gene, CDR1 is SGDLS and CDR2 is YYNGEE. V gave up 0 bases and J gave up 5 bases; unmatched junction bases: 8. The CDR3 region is CASSVAGLAGASNNEQFF. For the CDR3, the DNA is TGTGCCAGCAGCGTAGCCGGACTAGCGGGGGCCTCGAACAATGAGCAGTTCTTC.

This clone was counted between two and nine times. In nucleotides, the CDR3 is TGTGCCAGCAGTTTCGCGGTGGGTTTGAACACTGAAGCTTTCTTT. This translates into CASSFAVGLNTEAFF. The chain carries TRBV27 and TRBJ1-1; D is unclear. V was trimmed by 3 bases and J by 0 bases, leaving 11 bases between them. The germline V gene encodes CDR1 MNHEY and CDR2 SMNVEV (reference sequence). The CDR3 spans 15 residues.

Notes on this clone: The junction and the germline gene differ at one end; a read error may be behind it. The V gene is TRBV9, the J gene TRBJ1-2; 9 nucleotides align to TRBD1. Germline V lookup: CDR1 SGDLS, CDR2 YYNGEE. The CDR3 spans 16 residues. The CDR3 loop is CASSVGGLGQGRRSSF. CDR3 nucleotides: TGTGCCAGCAGCGTAGGTGGATTGGGACAGGGCCGTCGGAGTTCCTTC. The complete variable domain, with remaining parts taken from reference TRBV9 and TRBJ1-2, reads DSGVTQTPKHLITATGQRVTLRCSPRSGDLSVYWYQQSLDQGLQFLIQYYNGEERAKGNILERFSAQQFPDLHSELNLSSLELGDSALYFCASSVGGLGQGRRSSFGSGTRLTVV.

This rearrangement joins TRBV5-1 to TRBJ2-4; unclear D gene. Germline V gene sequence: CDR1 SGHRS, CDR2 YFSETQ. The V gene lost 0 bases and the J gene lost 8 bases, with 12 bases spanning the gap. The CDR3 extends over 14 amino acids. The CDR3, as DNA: TGCGCCAGCAGCTTGGATCCGGGTCCGGACATTCAGTACTTC. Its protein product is CASSLDPGPDIQYF.

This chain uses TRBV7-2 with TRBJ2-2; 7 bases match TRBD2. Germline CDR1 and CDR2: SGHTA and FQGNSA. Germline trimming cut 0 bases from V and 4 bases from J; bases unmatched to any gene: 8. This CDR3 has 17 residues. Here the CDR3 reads CASSLARGRWPTGELFF. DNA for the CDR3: TGTGCCAGCAGCTTAGCGCGGGGGAGGTGGCCCACCGGGGAGCTGTTTTTT.

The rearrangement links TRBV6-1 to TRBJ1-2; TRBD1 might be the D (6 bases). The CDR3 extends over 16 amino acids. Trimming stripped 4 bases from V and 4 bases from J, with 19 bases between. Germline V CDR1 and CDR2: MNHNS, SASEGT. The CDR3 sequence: CASSASGAGGFYGYTF. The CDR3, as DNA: TGTGCCAGCAGTGCTTCCGGGGCCGGGGGCTTCTATGGCTACACCTTC.